This T cell receptor beta chain was obtained from a study of T cells after yellow fever vaccination. Study details: The fractions with low cell numbers were processed using SMART-Seq v4 Ultra Low Input.

Notes on this clonotype: Antigen specificity is unknown.

The CDR3 has 15 amino acids. Looked up from germline, CDR1 is GTSNPN and CDR2 is SVGIG (reference sequence). V was pared by 7 bases and J by 0 bases, with 6 bases of the junction left unmatched. 5'RACE template switching produced TCR cDNA carrying a universal primer site and UMIs. TCRdb ran MiXCR on the 5' RACE reads and lists one entry per CDR3 protein. In the table there are 300,000 to 450,000 distinct CDR3 sequences, approximately 5.7% of which are singletons. Study-level results: Booster sampling recovered most clones from primary vaccination (nearly 98% CD4, approximately 90% CD8). Relatively few clonotypes were ones that appeared in both CD4 and CD8 compartments.

The J gene is TRBJ2-6, the V gene TRBV30; 7 bases line up with TRBD2. The specimen comprised PBMCs, sampled 5 days after the yellow fever booster vaccination. The TCR was taken from a man under 40 who received the YFV17D yellow fever vaccine. CDR3 protein: CASRWGGSGANVLTF. The CDR3, as DNA: TGTGCCTCCCGTTGGGGGGGCTCTGGGGCCAACGTCCTGACTTTC.